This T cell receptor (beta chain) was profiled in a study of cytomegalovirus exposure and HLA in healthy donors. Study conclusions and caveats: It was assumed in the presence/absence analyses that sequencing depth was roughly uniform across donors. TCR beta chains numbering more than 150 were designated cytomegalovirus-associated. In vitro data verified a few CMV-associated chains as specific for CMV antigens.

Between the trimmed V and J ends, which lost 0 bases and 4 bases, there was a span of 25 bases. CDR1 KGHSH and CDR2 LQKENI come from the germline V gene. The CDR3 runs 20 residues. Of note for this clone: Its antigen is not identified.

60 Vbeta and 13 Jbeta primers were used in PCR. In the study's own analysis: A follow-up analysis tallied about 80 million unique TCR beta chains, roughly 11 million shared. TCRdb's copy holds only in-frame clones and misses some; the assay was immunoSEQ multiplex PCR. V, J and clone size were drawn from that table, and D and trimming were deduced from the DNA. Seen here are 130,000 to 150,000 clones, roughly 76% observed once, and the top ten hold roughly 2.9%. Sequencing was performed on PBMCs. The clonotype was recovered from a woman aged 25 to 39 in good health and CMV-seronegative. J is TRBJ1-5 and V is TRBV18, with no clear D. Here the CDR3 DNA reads TGTGCCAGCTCACCACCGGTATATTTTTACACACCTACGGGTAATCAGCCCCAGCATTTT. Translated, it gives CASSPPVYFYTPTGNQPQHF.